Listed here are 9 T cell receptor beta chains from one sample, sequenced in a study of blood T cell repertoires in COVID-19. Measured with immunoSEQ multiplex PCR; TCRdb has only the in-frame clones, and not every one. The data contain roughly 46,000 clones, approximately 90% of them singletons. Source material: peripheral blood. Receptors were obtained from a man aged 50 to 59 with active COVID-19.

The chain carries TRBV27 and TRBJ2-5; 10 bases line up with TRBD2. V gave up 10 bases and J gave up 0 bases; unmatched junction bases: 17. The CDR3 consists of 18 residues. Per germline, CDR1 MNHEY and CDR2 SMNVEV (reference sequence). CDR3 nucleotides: TGTGCCAATCCGGATGAAGCGGGAGGGCCTAAGTACCAAGAGACCCAGTACTTC. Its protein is CANPDEAGGPKYQETQYF.

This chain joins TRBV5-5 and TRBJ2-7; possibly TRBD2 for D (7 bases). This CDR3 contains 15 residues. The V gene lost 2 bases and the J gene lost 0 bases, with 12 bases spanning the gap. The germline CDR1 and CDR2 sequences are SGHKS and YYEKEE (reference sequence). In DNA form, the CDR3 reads TGTGCCAGCAGCTTTCTAGCGGACAGCTCCTACGAGCAGTACTTC. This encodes CASSFLADSSYEQYF. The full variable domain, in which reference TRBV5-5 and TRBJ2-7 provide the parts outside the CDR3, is DAGVTQSPTHLIKTRGQQVTLRCSPISGHKSVSWYQQVLGQGPQFIFQYYEKEERGRGNFPDRFSARQFPNYSSELNVNALLLGDSALYLCASSFLADSSYEQYFGPGTRLTVT.

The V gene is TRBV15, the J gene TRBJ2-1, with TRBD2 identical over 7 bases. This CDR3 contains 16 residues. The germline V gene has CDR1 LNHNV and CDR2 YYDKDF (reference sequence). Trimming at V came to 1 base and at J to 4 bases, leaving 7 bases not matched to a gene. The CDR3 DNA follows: TGTGCCACCAGCAGAGGGCTAGCGGCCCAATACAATGAGCAGTTCTTC. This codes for CATSRGLAAQYNEQFF.

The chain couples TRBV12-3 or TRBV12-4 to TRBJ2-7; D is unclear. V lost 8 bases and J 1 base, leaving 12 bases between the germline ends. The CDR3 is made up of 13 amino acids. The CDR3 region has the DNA TGTGCCAGCGGCTTCGCAGTATCCTACGAGCAGTACTTC. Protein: CASGFAVSYEQYF.

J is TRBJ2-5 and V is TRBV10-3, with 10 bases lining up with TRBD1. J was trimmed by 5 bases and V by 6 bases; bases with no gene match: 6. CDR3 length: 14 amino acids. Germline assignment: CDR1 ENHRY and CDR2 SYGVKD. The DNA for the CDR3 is TGTGCCATCAGGGCCGGGACAGGGGTCGAGACCCAGTACTTC. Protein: CAIRAGTGVETQYF.

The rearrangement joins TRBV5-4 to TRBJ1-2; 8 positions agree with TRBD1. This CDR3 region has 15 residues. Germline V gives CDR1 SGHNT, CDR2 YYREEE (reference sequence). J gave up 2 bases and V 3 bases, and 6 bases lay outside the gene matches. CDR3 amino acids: CASSSWRQGNYGYTF. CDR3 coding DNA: TGTGCCAGCAGCTCCTGGAGACAGGGGAACTATGGCTACACCTTC.

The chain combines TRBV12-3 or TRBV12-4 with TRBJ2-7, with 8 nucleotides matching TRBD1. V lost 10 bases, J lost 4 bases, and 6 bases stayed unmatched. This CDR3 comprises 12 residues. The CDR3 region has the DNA TGTGCCATACCGGGACAGGCTTACGAGCAGTACTTC. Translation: CAIPGQAYEQYF.

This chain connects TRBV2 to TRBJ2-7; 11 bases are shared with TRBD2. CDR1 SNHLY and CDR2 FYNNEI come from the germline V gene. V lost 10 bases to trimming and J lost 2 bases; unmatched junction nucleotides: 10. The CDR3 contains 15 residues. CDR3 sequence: CATKWGGLAAYEQYF. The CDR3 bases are TGTGCCACCAAGTGGGGGGGACTAGCGGCCTACGAGCAGTACTTC.

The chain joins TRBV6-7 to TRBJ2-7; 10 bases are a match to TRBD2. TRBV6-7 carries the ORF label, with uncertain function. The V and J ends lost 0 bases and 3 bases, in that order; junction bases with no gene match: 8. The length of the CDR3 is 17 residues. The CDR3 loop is CASSYSSSASGGYEQYF. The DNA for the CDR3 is TGTGCCAGCAGTTACTCCTCTTCGGCTAGCGGGGGCTACGAGCAGTACTTC.